This T cell receptor beta chain was observed in a study of blood T cells in healthy people across ages. This clonotype was counted a few times. The antigen remains undetermined. Peripheral blood from each donor was collected in a volume of roughly 9.8 milliliters. Using a J-beta primer mix together with a sample-barcoded 5' primer, a second PCR was run for roughly 6 to 12 cycles. TCRdb re-called the 5' RACE reads with MiXCR, one entry per CDR3 protein. The sample has about a million distinct CDR3 sequences, around 54% seen once. Notes on the study in general: Fewer expanded clones and more diversity marked long-lived versus aged donors. The study found TCR beta diversity correlated strongly with naive T cell percentage. Per million T cells, the diversity of TCR beta decreased roughly linearly as age advanced.

The sequencing sample was made of blood. This TCR derives from a woman between 55 and 75 years old in good health.

The DNA of the CDR3 is TGTGCCAGCAGTTTTACTAGCGCGAACTACGAGCAGTACTTC. This sequence encodes CASSFTSANYEQYF. V usage is TRBV27 and J usage is TRBJ2-7, with TRBD2 matching 7 bases. V dropped 3 bases and J dropped 3; count of bases not matched to a gene: 5. This CDR3 has 14 amino acids. CDR1 is MNHEY and CDR2 is SMNVEV in the germline V gene (reference sequence).